This TCR beta chain derives from a study of blood T cell repertoires in COVID-19. CDR1 and CDR2 (germline): SQVTM, ANQGSEA. V lost 7 bases and J 2 bases, leaving 15 bases between the germline ends. This CDR3 contains 13 residues. Method: immunoSEQ multiplex PCR; TCRdb's copy keeps in-frame clones and lacks some. Here the sample spans some 160,000 clones, roughly 90% being singletons. Study members were between about 18 and 100 years old and lived in 24 US regions. The clonotype originates from a woman between 45 and 60 years old who had recovered from COVID-19. The specimen was PBMCs or T cells enriched from blood (not recorded which). This chain connects TRBV29-1 to TRBJ2-7; D might be TRBD1 (5 bases). The CDR3 region is CSARYDSPYEQYF. The CDR3 bases are TGCAGCGCTAGATATGACAGTCCCTACGAGCAGTACTTC.